This T cell receptor (beta chain) was retrieved from a study of blood T cell repertoires in COVID-19. The wider study: In each case, the material was cDNA or gDNA derived from T cells, B-cell-depleted T cells, or PBMCs.

How the authors handled the data: Researchers report that nucleated cell counts were estimated from reference gene primer amplification. Here immunoSEQ multiplex PCR was the method, and the copy in TCRdb shows in-frame clones only, minus some. V and J calls and clone size are given by that table; D and trimming were obtained from the DNA. Of 150,000 to 170,000 clones listed, around three quarters are singletons. This TCR was sampled from a man at least 80 years old with acute or convalescent COVID-19. Sequencing was performed on peripheral blood.

As DNA, the CDR3 is TGTGCCAGCAGCTACCGGGACAGTTCCTACGAGCAGTACTTC. Its protein product is CASSYRDSSYEQYF. The chain joins TRBV11-1 to TRBJ2-7; 7 bases are shared with TRBD1. This CDR3 contains 14 residues. Germline V CDR1 and CDR2: SGHAT, FQDESV (reference sequence). V shed 4 bases and J 1 base; nucleotides not matched to a gene: 4.